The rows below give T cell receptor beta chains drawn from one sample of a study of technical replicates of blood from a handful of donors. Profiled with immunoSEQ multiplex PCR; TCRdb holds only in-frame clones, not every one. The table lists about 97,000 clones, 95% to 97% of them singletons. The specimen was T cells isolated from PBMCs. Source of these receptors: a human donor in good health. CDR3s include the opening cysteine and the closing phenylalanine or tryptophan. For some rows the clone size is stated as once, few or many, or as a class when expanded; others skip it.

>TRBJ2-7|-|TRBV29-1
CSVGRVGPYEQYF
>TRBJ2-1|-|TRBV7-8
CASSLAGLSGAYNEQFF
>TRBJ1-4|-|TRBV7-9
CASSLIRDRDEKLFF
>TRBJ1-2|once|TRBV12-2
CASRLRDNGYTF
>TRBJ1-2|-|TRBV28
CASSPSTGQIPYGYTF
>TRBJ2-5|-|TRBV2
CASRGEETQYF
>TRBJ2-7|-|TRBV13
CASSFRPGQGAHEQYF
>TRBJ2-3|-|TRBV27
CASSYLQGDQYF
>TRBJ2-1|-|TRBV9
CASSADSSSPYNEQFF
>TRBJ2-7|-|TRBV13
CASSLGGTKGYEQYF
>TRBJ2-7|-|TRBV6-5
CASSYPVRAGGYEQYF
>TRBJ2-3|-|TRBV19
CASSKYTDTQYF
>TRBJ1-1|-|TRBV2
CASSEGVRGLRNTEAFF
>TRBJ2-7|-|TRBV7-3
CASSFGSAYEQYF
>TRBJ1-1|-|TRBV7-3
CASSLGTNTEAFF
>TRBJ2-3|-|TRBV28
CASRALAGITDTQYF
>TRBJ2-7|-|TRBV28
CASSFPMSYEQYF